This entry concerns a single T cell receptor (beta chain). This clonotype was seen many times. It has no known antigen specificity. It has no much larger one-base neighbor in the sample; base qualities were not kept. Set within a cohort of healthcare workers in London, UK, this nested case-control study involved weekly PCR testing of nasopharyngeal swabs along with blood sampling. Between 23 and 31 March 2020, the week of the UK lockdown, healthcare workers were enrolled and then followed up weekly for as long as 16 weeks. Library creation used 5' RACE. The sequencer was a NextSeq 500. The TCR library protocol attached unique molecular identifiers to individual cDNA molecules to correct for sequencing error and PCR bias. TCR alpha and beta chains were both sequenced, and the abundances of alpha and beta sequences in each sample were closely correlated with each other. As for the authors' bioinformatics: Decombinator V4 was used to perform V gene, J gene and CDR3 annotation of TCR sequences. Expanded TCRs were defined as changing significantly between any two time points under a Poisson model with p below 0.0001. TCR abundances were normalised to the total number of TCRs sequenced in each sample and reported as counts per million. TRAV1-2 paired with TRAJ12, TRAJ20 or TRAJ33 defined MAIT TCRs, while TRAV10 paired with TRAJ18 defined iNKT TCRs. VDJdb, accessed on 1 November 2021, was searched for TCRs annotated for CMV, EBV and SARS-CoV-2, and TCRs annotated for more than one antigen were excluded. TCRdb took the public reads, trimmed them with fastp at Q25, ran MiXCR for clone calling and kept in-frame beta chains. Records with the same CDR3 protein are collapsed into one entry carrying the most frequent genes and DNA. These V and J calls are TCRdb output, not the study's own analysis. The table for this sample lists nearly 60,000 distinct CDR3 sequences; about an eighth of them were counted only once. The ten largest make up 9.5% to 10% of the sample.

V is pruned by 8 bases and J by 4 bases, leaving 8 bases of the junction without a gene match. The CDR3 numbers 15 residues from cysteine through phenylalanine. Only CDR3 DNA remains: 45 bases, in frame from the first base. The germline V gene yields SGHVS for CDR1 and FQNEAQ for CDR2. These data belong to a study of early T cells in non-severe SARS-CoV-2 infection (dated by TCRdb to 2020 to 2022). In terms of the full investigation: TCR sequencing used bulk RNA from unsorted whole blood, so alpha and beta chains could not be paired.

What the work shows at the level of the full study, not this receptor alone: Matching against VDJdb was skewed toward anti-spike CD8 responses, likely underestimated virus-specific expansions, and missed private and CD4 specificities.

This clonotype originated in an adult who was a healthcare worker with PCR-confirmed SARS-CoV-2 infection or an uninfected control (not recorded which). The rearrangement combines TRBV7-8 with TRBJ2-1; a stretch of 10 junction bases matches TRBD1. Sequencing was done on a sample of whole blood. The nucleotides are TGTGCCAGCTCCCCCGGGACAGGGGTATACAATGAGCAGTTCTTC. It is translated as CASSPGTGVYNEQFF.